This T cell receptor (beta chain) was recorded in a study of T cells in Graves' hyperthyroidism and ophthalmopathy. The germline CDR1 and CDR2 sequences are SEHNR and FQNEAQ (reference sequence). V was pared by 11 bases and J by 1 base, with 5 bases of the junction left unmatched. CDR3 length: 14 residues. RNA transcripts served as the template for amplifying TCR beta CDR3 regions. First-round RT-PCR with HTBI primers amplified the TCR CDR3 region. Each CDR3 protein is one row after TCRdb ran MiXCR on the multiplex PCR reads. The table includes about 410,000 distinct CDR3 sequences, about 15% detected once. Study-wide points: Peripheral blood also featured most of the thyroid clonotypes expanded above 0.001.

On this clonotype: The antigen is not known.

Sequenced input: blood. This rearrangement joins TRBV7-9 to TRBJ2-2, with 9 bases fitting TRBD1. This clonotype was sampled from a man aged 18 to 35 with Graves' ophthalmopathy. CDR3 protein: CAAPGQGNTGELFF. CDR3 in DNA: TGTGCCGCACCGGGACAGGGGAACACCGGGGAGCTGTTTTTT.